This T cell receptor beta chain originates from a study of beta chain features in type 1 diabetes. The CDR3 loop spans 15 amino acids. V lost 2 bases to trimming and J lost 4 bases, with 12 bases between them. CDR1 SGHDN and CDR2 FVKESK come from the germline V gene. Expressed TCRB transcripts got sequenced, as all isolated RNA was reverse transcribed. Produced via immunoSEQ multiplex PCR; TCRdb's table is partial and in-frame only. The repertoire includes 140,000 or so clones, nearly 9.5% of them detected once, and about 0.68% sits in the top ten. This clone occurred a few times. The TCR originated in a man aged 18 to 30 in good health. Sample: central memory CD4+ T cells from blood. V gene TRBV14 combines with J gene TRBJ2-4; a possible D gene is TRBD2 (6 bases). CDR3 in DNA: TGTGCCAGCAGCCAACCGACTAGGGAAAAAAACATTCAGTACTTC. Amino acids: CASSQPTREKNIQYF.